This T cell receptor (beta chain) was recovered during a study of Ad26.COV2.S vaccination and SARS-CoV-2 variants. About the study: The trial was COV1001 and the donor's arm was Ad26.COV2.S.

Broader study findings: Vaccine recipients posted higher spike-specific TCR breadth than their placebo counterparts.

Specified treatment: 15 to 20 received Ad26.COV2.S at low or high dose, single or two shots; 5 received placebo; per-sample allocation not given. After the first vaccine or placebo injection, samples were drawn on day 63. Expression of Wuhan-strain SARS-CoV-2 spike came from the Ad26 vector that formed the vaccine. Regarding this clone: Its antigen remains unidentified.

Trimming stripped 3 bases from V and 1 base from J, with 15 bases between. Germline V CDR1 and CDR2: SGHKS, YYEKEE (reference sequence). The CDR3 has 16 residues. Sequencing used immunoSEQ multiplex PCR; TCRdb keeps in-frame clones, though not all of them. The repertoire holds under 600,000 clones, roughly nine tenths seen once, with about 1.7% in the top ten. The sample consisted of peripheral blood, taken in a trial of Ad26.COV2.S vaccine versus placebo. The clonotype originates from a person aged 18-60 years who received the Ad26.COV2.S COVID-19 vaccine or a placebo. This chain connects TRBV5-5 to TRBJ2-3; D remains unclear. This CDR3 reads CASSSQVLTGTDTQYF. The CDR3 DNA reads TGTGCCAGCAGCTCCCAGGTCCTGACGGGCACAGATACGCAGTATTTT.